The 2 T cell receptor beta chains listed next were all sequenced from one sample in a study of blood T cell repertoires in COVID-19. Only in-frame clones appear in the TCRdb table, and some are missing; sequencing was by immunoSEQ multiplex PCR. The profile shows 210,000 or so clones, approximately 85% of them singletons. Sequenced material: peripheral blood. The receptor source for this set is a man aged 45-60 years with COVID-19, enrolled during active disease.

The rearrangement links TRBV28 to TRBJ1-6; 11 bases align to TRBD1. V dropped 6 bases and J dropped 10; count of bases not matched to a gene: 8. The CDR3 is made up of 15 amino acids. The germline CDR1 and CDR2 sequences are MDHEN and SYDVKM. The CDR3 nucleotides read TGTGCCAGCAGCCCGGGGGACAGGGGGGACTCACCCCTCCACTTT. Residues: CASSPGDRGDSPLHF.

The CDR3 DNA follows: TGTGCCAGCAGCCAAGGGACAGGCAACTATGGCTACACCTTC. Protein sequence: CASSQGTGNYGYTF. V and J are TRBV4-2 and TRBJ1-2; TRBD1 agrees at 7 bases. There are 14 residues in the CDR3. The germline V gene has CDR1 LGHNA and CDR2 YNFKEQ. V shed 1 base and J 2 bases; nucleotides not matched to a gene: 1.